The 17 T cell receptor beta chains listed next were all sequenced from one sample in a study of CD8+ T cells in alopecia areata. Extracted from the samples, RNA was reverse transcribed into cDNA to serve as the sequencing template. Sequenced by immunoSEQ multiplex PCR; TCRdb stores in-frame clones only, minus some. This table holds 140,000 or so clones, about three fifths found once. What was sequenced was CD8+ T cells sorted from blood. These receptors were collected from a human donor in good health.

This clone was seen a handful of times. The chain combines TRBV25-1 with TRBJ1-1; D is uncertain. Trimming took 4 bases from V and 1 from J, leaving 4 bases between them. The CDR3 has 12 amino acids. Germline V CDR1 and CDR2: MGHDK, SYGVNS. The CDR3 DNA reads TGTGCCAGCAGTGCCGGGAACACTGAAGCTTTCTTT. This translates into CASSAGNTEAFF.

This chain links TRBV6-5 with TRBJ2-7; the match to TRBD1 covers 9 bases. Losses at the gene ends were 4 bases for V and 7 bases for J; bases not matched to a gene: 8. This CDR3 contains 14 residues. CDR1 and CDR2 from the germline V gene are MNHEY and SVGAGI. The CDR3 nucleotides are TGTGCCAGCAGTTTCGGACAGGGGATTTTTGAGCAGTACTTC. Translation: CASSFGQGIFEQYF.

This rearrangement joins TRBV5-1 to TRBJ2-2; D is uncertain. Per the germline V gene, CDR1 is SGHRS and CDR2 is YFSETQ. The CDR3 spans 15 residues. V was clipped by 0 bases and J by 3 bases, with 9 bases between them. In nucleotides, the CDR3 is TGCGCCAGCAGCTTGGATTGGGGATACACCGGGGAGCTGTTTTTT. Translating it yields CASSLDWGYTGELFF.

The chain links TRBV9 to TRBJ1-5; 7 bases match TRBD1. This CDR3 has 14 amino acids. Unmatched junction bases numbered 6, after V lost 4 bases and J lost 5 bases. Germline V lookup: CDR1 SGDLS, CDR2 YYNGEE. CDR3 protein: CASSSDRSYQPQHF. Written as DNA, the CDR3 is TGTGCCAGCAGCTCGGACAGGTCTTATCAGCCCCAGCATTTT.

The CDR3: CASSPGTSEKLFF. The CDR3 coding sequence is TGTGCCAGCAGCCCAGGGACCTCTGAAAAACTGTTTTTT. The V and J genes are TRBV7-9 and TRBJ1-4; D might be TRBD1 (5 bases). This CDR3 has 13 residues. V lost 5 bases and J lost 7, with 11 bases in between. CDR1 is SEHNR, CDR2 FQNEAQ, per germline (reference sequence). The complete variable domain, with remaining parts taken from reference TRBV7-9 and TRBJ1-4, reads DTGVSQNPRHKITKRGQNVTFRCDPISEHNRLYWYRQTLGQGPEFLTYFQNEAQLEKSRLLSDRFSAERPKGSFSTLEIQRTEQGDSAMYLCASSPGTSEKLFFGSGTQLSVL.

This chain links TRBV7-6 with TRBJ2-1; D uncertain. The V end was cut by 2 bases, the J end by 10 bases, with 12 bases between. Germline assignment: CDR1 SGHVS and CDR2 FNYEAQ. CDR3 length equals 13 residues. CDR3 nucleotides: TGTGCCAGCAGCTTAATGGGCGCCGGGGAGCAGTTCTTC. This codes for CASSLMGAGEQFF.

This clone was detected ten times or more. V usage is TRBV27 and J usage is TRBJ2-7; perhaps TRBD2 as D (6 bases). Germline-derived CDR1 and CDR2 are MNHEY and SMNVEV (reference sequence). CDR3 size: 15 residues. Trimming pared 3 bases from V and 0 bases from J, leaving 12 bases between. DNA of the CDR3: TGTGCCAGCAGTTTGGACGCCGGGAGCTCCTACGAGCAGTACTTC. This sequence encodes CASSLDAGSSYEQYF.

The chain carries TRBV4-1 and TRBJ2-6; 7 bases align to TRBD1. Germline CDR1 MGHRA, CDR2 YSYEKL. CDR3 length: 20 residues. J lost 0 bases, V lost 3 bases, and 14 bases had no gene match. CDR3: CASSHSTGKPTHSGANVLTF. CDR3 DNA: TGCGCCAGCAGCCATTCGACAGGGAAGCCTACACACTCTGGGGCCAACGTCCTGACTTTC.

CDR3 coding DNA: TGTGCCAGCAACGTGGGGTTGGGGGAGCTGTTTTTT. This gives the protein CASNVGLGELFF. The J gene is TRBJ2-2, the V gene TRBV25-1; D uncertain. The CDR3 has 12 amino acids. Germline lookup yields CDR1 MGHDK and CDR2 SYGVNS. V lost 7 bases and J 8 bases, leaving 11 bases between the germline ends.

The V and J genes are TRBV27 and TRBJ2-1; D gene ambiguous. The CDR3 totals 15 residues. Germline assignment: CDR1 MNHEY and CDR2 SMNVEV (reference sequence). Trimming stripped 1 base from V and 8 bases from J, with 15 bases between. As DNA, the CDR3 is TGTGCCAGCAGTTTATTGGGCCGATTGATCGATGAGCAGTTCTTC. Its translation is CASSLLGRLIDEQFF.

V usage is TRBV10-3 and J usage is TRBJ2-7, with a tentative D call TRBD1 (6 bases). Trimming stripped 6 bases from V and 6 bases from J, with 12 bases between. The CDR3 totals 12 residues. Germline values: CDR1 ENHRY, CDR2 SYGVKD. CDR3 nucleotide sequence: TGTGCCATCAGGCCAACAGGGCGCGAGCAGTACTTC. Residues: CAIRPTGREQYF.

The chain joins TRBV6-5 to TRBJ2-2; D is ambiguous. The CDR3 covers 13 residues. Germline CDR1 MNHEY, CDR2 SVGAGI. V lost 0 bases to trimming and J lost 6 bases, with 5 bases between them. CDR3 amino acids: CASSYSRAGELFF. In DNA, the CDR3 is TGTGCCAGCAGTTACTCGAGAGCCGGGGAGCTGTTTTTT.

The chain carries TRBV11-1 and TRBJ2-5; D is ambiguous. V was clipped by 1 base and J by 2 bases, with 14 bases between them. The CDR3 totals 16 residues. The germline V gene has CDR1 SGHAT and CDR2 FQDESV (reference sequence). The CDR3 region is CASSLEVMNQQETQYF. CDR3 coding DNA: TGTGCCAGCAGCTTAGAGGTTATGAATCAACAAGAGACCCAGTACTTC.

The chain has TRBV7-9 and TRBJ2-2, with D unresolved. The CDR3 is 16 amino acids. The V end was cut by 5 bases, the J end by 2 bases, with 15 bases between. Per germline, CDR1 SEHNR and CDR2 FQNEAQ (reference sequence). This CDR3 reads CASSQSHGGNTGELFF. CDR3 sequence (DNA): TGTGCCAGCAGCCAGAGCCACGGCGGAAACACCGGGGAGCTGTTTTTT.

V gene TRBV29-1 combines with J gene TRBJ2-7; D not resolved. The CDR3 sequence is 11 residues long. The V end was cut by 7 bases, the J end by 7 bases, with 14 bases between. CDR1 and CDR2 from the germline V gene are SQVTM and ANQGSEA. CDR3 protein: CSALAAAEQYF. CDR3 in DNA: TGCAGCGCCCTGGCCGCAGCGGAGCAGTACTTC.

This clone appeared a few times. This chain links TRBV7-8 with TRBJ1-1; D unresolved. The V gene's germline CDR1 is SGHVS and CDR2 FQNEAQ. The CDR3 covers 16 residues. V lost 3 bases and J 3 bases, leaving 17 bases between the germline ends. The CDR3 loop is CASSLRVLLRDTEAFF. The CDR3 nucleotides read TGTGCCAGCAGCTTGAGGGTCCTCTTGAGGGACACTGAAGCTTTCTTT. Full variable domain (rest looked up from reference TRBV7-8 and TRBJ1-1): GAGVSQSPRYKVAKRGQDVALRCDPISGHVSLFWYQQALGQGPEFLTYFQNEAQLDKSGLPSDRFFAERPEGSVSTLKIQRTQQEDSAVYLCASSLRVLLRDTEAFFGQGTRLTVV.

This clone was seen a handful of times. The genes are TRBV11-2 and TRBJ2-1, with 9 positions matching TRBD2. The germline gives CDR1 SGHAT, CDR2 FQNNGV. V shed 6 bases and J 10 bases; nucleotides not matched to a gene: 4. The CDR3 totals 12 residues. This CDR3 reads CASSSTSGEQFF. The DNA of the CDR3 is TGTGCCAGCAGTTCCACTAGCGGGGAGCAGTTCTTC. Together with reference TRBV11-2 and TRBJ2-1, the CDR3 gives the full variable domain: EAGVAQSPRYKIIEKRQSVAFWCNPISGHATLYWYQQILGQGPKLLIQFQNNGVVDDSQLPKDRFSAERLKGVDSTLKIQPAKLEDSAVYLCASSSTSGEQFFGPGTRLTVL.